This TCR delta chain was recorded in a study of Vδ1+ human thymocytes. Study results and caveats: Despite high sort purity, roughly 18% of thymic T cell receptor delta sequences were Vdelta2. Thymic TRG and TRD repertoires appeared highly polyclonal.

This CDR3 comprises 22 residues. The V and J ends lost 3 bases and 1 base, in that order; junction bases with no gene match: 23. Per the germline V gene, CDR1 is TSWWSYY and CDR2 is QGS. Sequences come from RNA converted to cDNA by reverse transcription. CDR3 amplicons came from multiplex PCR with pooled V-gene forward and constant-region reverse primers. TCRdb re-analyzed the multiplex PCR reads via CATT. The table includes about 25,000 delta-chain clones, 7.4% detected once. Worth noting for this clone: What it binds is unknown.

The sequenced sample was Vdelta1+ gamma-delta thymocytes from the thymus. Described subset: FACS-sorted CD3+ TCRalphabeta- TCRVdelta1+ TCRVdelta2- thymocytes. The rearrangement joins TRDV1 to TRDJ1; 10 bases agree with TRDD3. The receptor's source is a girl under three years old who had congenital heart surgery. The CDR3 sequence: CALGEGYFPSGGYQDITDKLIF. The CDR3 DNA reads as TGTGCTCTTGGGGAGGGGTACTTCCCTTCTGGGGGATATCAGGACATCACCGATAAACTCATCTTT.